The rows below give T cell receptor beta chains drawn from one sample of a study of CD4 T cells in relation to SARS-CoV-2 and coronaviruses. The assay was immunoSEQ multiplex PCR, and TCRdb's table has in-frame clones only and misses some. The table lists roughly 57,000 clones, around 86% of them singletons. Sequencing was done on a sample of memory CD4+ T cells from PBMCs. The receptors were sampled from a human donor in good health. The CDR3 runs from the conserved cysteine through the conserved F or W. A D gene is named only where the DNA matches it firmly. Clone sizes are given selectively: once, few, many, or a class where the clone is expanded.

CDR3nt: TGTGCCAGCAGCGTAGGCGGCCAGAACCAAGAGACCCAGTACTTC; CDR3aa: CASSVGGQNQETQYF; j_gene: TRBJ2-5; d_gene: NA; v_gene: TRBV9; abundance: NA
CDR3nt: TGCAGCGTTGCCAGGGGGCTGGGAGGCTCTGAAGCTTTCTTT; CDR3aa: CSVARGLGGSEAFF; j_gene: TRBJ1-1; d_gene: TRBD1; v_gene: TRBV29-1; abundance: NA
CDR3nt: TGTGCCAGCAGCCACAGGACGAGCTATGGCTACACCTTC; CDR3aa: CASSHRTSYGYTF; j_gene: TRBJ1-2; d_gene: NA; v_gene: TRBV3-1/TRBV3-2; abundance: few
CDR3nt: TGTGCCAGCAGCTTTGGTGGGCTGAGCTCCTACAATGAGCAGTTCTTC; CDR3aa: CASSFGGLSSYNEQFF; j_gene: TRBJ2-1; d_gene: NA; v_gene: TRBV11-2; abundance: NA
CDR3nt: TGTGCCAGCAGCTTCCCAGGTGACAGGGGTCGCAATGAGCAGTTCTTC; CDR3aa: CASSFPGDRGRNEQFF; j_gene: TRBJ2-1; d_gene: TRBD1; v_gene: TRBV5-4; abundance: NA
CDR3nt: TGTGCCAGCAGTAAGGGGACCCACGAGCAGTACTTC; CDR3aa: CASSKGTHEQYF; j_gene: TRBJ2-7; d_gene: NA; v_gene: TRBV2; abundance: NA
CDR3nt: TGTGCCAGCAGCCCCATTAAAGACTTCTACAATGAGCAGTTCTTC; CDR3aa: CASSPIKDFYNEQFF; j_gene: TRBJ2-1; d_gene: NA; v_gene: TRBV7-2; abundance: NA
CDR3nt: TGTGTCAGAAGCTTATCCGATTCTGAGAGGAGAGGTAATCAGCCCCAGCATTTT; CDR3aa: CVRSLSDSERRGNQPQHF; j_gene: TRBJ1-5; d_gene: NA; v_gene: TRBV7-5; abundance: NA
CDR3nt: TGTGCCAGCAGCTTAAGGGGGTATGGCTACACCTTC; CDR3aa: CASSLRGYGYTF; j_gene: TRBJ1-2; d_gene: NA; v_gene: TRBV7-8; abundance: NA
CDR3nt: TGCGCCAGCAGCGCACTCGACAGTTCTCCCTACGAGCAGTACTTC; CDR3aa: CASSALDSSPYEQYF; j_gene: TRBJ2-7; d_gene: NA; v_gene: TRBV5-1; abundance: NA
CDR3nt: TGTGCCAGCAGTTACACAGGGTTGAACGAGCAGTACTTC; CDR3aa: CASSYTGLNEQYF; j_gene: TRBJ2-7; d_gene: NA; v_gene: TRBV6-5; abundance: NA
CDR3nt: TGCAGCGTCCCTCGGTGGGCCTTAGATAATGAGCAGTTCTTC; CDR3aa: CSVPRWALDNEQFF; j_gene: TRBJ2-1; d_gene: NA; v_gene: TRBV29-1; abundance: NA
CDR3nt: TGCGCCAGCAGCCGCGGACTAGCGGGGAACTCCTACGAGCAGTACTTC; CDR3aa: CASSRGLAGNSYEQYF; j_gene: TRBJ2-7; d_gene: TRBD2; v_gene: TRBV4-1; abundance: NA
CDR3nt: TGTGCCAGCAGACCCTCGGTTGACCGCACAGATACGCAGTATTTT; CDR3aa: CASRPSVDRTDTQYF; j_gene: TRBJ2-3; d_gene: NA; v_gene: TRBV28; abundance: NA
CDR3nt: TGTGCCAGCAGTTACTACCTCAGGGGCGGGAACACTGAAGCTTTCTTT; CDR3aa: CASSYYLRGGNTEAFF; j_gene: TRBJ1-1; d_gene: NA; v_gene: TRBV6-5; abundance: NA
CDR3nt: TGTGCCAGCTCACCAAGGGGAAGGGAGGGCTACGAGCAGTACTTC; CDR3aa: CASSPRGREGYEQYF; j_gene: TRBJ2-7; d_gene: TRBD2; v_gene: TRBV18; abundance: NA